This T cell receptor beta chain was observed in a study of blood T cell repertoires in COVID-19. Study details: Italy, Spain and the United States were the sources of the convalescent and acute COVID-19 samples. In each case, the material was cDNA or gDNA derived from T cells, B-cell-depleted T cells, or PBMCs.

Original data processing: The assay estimated nucleated cells by amplifying reference gene primers. The assay was immunoSEQ multiplex PCR, and TCRdb's table has in-frame clones only and misses some. Clone size and V and J calls were adopted from that table, with D and trimming inferred from the DNA. The repertoire holds about 220,000 clones, with around 84% as singletons. Germline trimming cut 4 bases from V and 6 bases from J; bases unmatched to any gene: 11. Germline CDR1 SGHDN, CDR2 FVKESK. The CDR3 has 17 amino acids. The chain employs TRBV14 and TRBJ2-5; 13 bases match TRBD2. Sequencing was performed on peripheral blood. This TCR was recovered from a man in his forties who had recovered from COVID-19. CDR3 sequence reads: CASSRGTSGIGGQTQYF. CDR3 sequence (DNA): TGTGCCAGCAGCCGTGGGACTAGCGGGATCGGGGGACAGACCCAGTACTTC.